This T cell receptor beta chain came from a study of blood T cell repertoires in COVID-19. This clone was detected a few times. Libraries were prepared by immunoSEQ multiplex PCR; TCRdb keeps only in-frame clonotypes and omits some of them. The repertoire holds about 86,000 clones, with 75% to 90% as singletons. The sequence was collected from a woman aged 45-59 years with acute COVID-19. Sequencing was carried out using PBMCs or T cells enriched from blood (not recorded which).

CDR3 DNA sequence: TGTGCCAGCAGCTCTCTGACTTTAAACTATGGCTACACCTTC. Protein product: CASSSLTLNYGYTF. This rearrangement joins TRBV7-9 to TRBJ1-2; D not certain. The CDR3 is made up of 14 amino acids. The germline V gene has CDR1 SEHNR and CDR2 FQNEAQ (reference sequence). Deletions cut 4 bases from V and 2 bases from J, with 11 bases between.